This T cell receptor beta chain was identified during a study of T cells in Graves' hyperthyroidism and ophthalmopathy. Study findings and constraints: Classification by a 13 V-J model distinguished ophthalmopathy from stable hyperthyroidism.

This clonotype was detected ten times or more. Its antigen is as yet unknown. Amplification yielded TCR beta CDR3 regions, with RNA transcripts as the source. First-round RT-PCR targeting the TCR CDR3 was performed with the HTBI primer set. TCRdb reprocessed the multiplex PCR reads with MiXCR, giving one entry per CDR3 protein. This sample has roughly 240,000 distinct CDR3 sequences, with approximately 24% found just once. V was pared by 6 bases and J by 1 base, with 13 bases between. This CDR3 is 15 amino acids long. The germline gives CDR1 MNHEY, CDR2 SMNVEV (reference sequence). Those patients with uncontrolled infection, other autoimmune disease, pregnancy or lactation were excluded.

The sequenced sample was blood. The chain combines TRBV27 with TRBJ1-5; tentative D call: TRBD1 (5 bases). The clonotype was recovered from a woman in her thirties or forties with Graves' ophthalmopathy. The CDR3 region is CASSPGTGSNQPQHF. The CDR3, as DNA: TGTGCCAGCAGCCCCGGGACGGGAAGCAATCAGCCCCAGCATTTT.